These 2 T cell receptor beta chains originate from one sample sequenced in a study of blood T cell repertoires in COVID-19. Some clones are missing from TCRdb's copy, which holds only in-frame ones; the method was immunoSEQ multiplex PCR. The data contain about 330,000 clones, roughly nine tenths of them seen just once; the ten biggest clones take up approximately 6%. Sequenced sample: PBMCs or T cells enriched from blood (not recorded which). These receptor sequences come from a young woman who had recovered from COVID-19.

The chain carries TRBV12-3 or TRBV12-4 and TRBJ1-1; D unresolved. V lost 3 bases and J lost 3, with 8 bases in between. CDR3 length: 13 residues. The CDR3 DNA follows: TGTGCCAGCAGTTTCGTGGCGGACACTGAAGCTTTCTTT. Its protein product is CASSFVADTEAFF.

The chain uses TRBV6-5 and TRBJ2-7, with D tentatively TRBD2 (5 bases). With 4 bases removed from V and 0 bases from J, the gap between germline ends came to 13 bases. Germline CDR1 and CDR2: MNHEY and SVGAGI. The CDR3 has 15 residues. The CDR3, as DNA: TGTGCCAGCAGTTCCCTTATGGGGAGCTCCTACGAGCAGTACTTC. Translation gives CASSSLMGSSYEQYF.